One and the same sample provided the 24 T cell receptor beta chains below, sequenced in a study of blood T cell repertoires in COVID-19. TCRdb keeps only in-frame clones here, not all; method: immunoSEQ multiplex PCR. Among some 360,000 clones listed, 88% were seen once. Sequences were obtained from PBMCs or T cells enriched from blood (not recorded which). The receptor set was obtained from a woman in her twenties or thirties who had been exposed to COVID-19.

Remarks on this clone: One end of the junction fails to match germline, which may point to a read error. CDR3 coding DNA: TGTGCCAGCAGCCCCACCGTGATGGGGGGGGTCTTC. Protein sequence: CASSPTVMGGVF. V is TRBV11-2 and J is TRBJ2-1; 7 bases are a match to TRBD2. CDR1 and CDR2 from the germline V gene are SGHAT and FQNNGV. CDR3 length: 12 residues.

The J gene is TRBJ2-7, the V gene TRBV14, with D unresolved. V gave up 0 bases and J gave up 5 bases, with 8 bases separating them. Germline lookup yields CDR1 SGHDN and CDR2 FVKESK. The CDR3 contains 13 residues. The CDR3 sequence is CASSQDPINEQYF. The CDR3 bases are TGTGCCAGCAGCCAAGACCCTATAAACGAGCAGTACTTC. The whole variable domain, filled in from reference TRBV14 and TRBJ2-7, reads EAGVTQFPSHSVIEKGQTVTLRCDPISGHDNLYWYRRVMGKEIKFLLHFVKESKQDESGMPNNRFLAERTGGTYSTLKVQPAELEDSGVYFCASSQDPINEQYFGPGTRLTVT.

V gene TRBV14 combines with J gene TRBJ1-4, with TRBD1 matching over 9 bases. Germline CDR1 and CDR2: SGHDN and FVKESK. V dropped 2 bases and J dropped 8; count of bases not matched to a gene: 6. The CDR3 has 15 amino acids. The CDR3 here is CASSQQQGAREKLFF. DNA for the CDR3: TGTGCCAGCAGCCAACAACAGGGGGCGCGGGAAAAACTGTTTTTT.

This sequence joins TRBV5-1 and TRBJ2-3; D possibly corresponds to TRBD2 (5 bases). This CDR3 has 14 residues. CDR1 and CDR2 from the germline V gene are SGHRS and YFSETQ. V shed 1 base and J shed 0 bases, with 6 bases lying between them. CDR3 in DNA: TGCGCCAGCAGCTTGACGGGAAGCACAGATACGCAGTATTTT. It is translated as CASSLTGSTDTQYF.

In its sample, this clone was seen a few times. DNA of the CDR3: TGTGCCAGCAGTTACCGGACTTTTGGGGCTGAAGCTTTCTTT. Translation: CASSYRTFGAEAFF. The V gene is TRBV6-5, the J gene TRBJ1-1; D is uncertain. Per the germline V gene, CDR1 is MNHEY and CDR2 is SVGAGI. There are 14 residues in the CDR3. V was trimmed by 2 bases and J by 6 bases, leaving 13 bases between them.

The chain uses TRBV5-1 and TRBJ2-5; the match to TRBD1 covers 7 bases. Germline assignment: CDR1 SGHRS and CDR2 YFSETQ. The CDR3 covers 14 residues. J gave up 3 bases and V 4 bases, and 6 bases lay outside the gene matches. The DNA for the CDR3 is TGCGCCAGCAGCGTACAGGGGATAGAAGAGACCCAGTACTTC. Translation gives CASSVQGIEETQYF.

The gene calls are TRBV6-5 and TRBJ2-5, with 7 bases lining up with TRBD2. The CDR3 contains 13 residues. V lost 11 bases and J lost 5; bases outside the gene matches: 11. In germline, CDR1 is MNHEY, CDR2 SVGAGI. The CDR3 DNA is TGTGCCCTGGGGGGAGGGCCTATTGAGACCCAGTACTTC. Its translation is CALGGGPIETQYF.

The rearrangement uses TRBV28 and TRBJ2-7; a possible D gene is TRBD2 (5 bases). The length of the CDR3 is 15 residues. Per germline, CDR1 MDHEN and CDR2 SYDVKM. The germline V and J ends were trimmed by 6 bases and 0 bases, with 15 bases remaining between them. CDR3 sequence reads: CASSPYSASSYEQYF. The CDR3 DNA reads as TGTGCCAGCAGCCCCTATAGCGCCAGCTCCTACGAGCAGTACTTC.

This clone was seen a single time. The V call is TRBV13, the J call TRBJ1-5; 7 bases map to TRBD1. V gave up 3 bases and J gave up 7 bases; unmatched junction bases: 3. The CDR3 runs to 13 residues. Germline V gene sequence: CDR1 PRHDT, CDR2 FYEKMQ (reference sequence). The CDR3 nucleotides are TGTGCCAGCAGCTTGTACAGGGGCCAGCCCCAGCATTTT. Translating gives CASSLYRGQPQHF.

The chain has TRBV6-5 and TRBJ2-1; D remains unclear. The germline V gene encodes CDR1 MNHEY and CDR2 SVGAGI. The CDR3 has 13 amino acids. The germline V and J ends were trimmed by 1 base and 8 bases, with 9 bases remaining between them. The CDR3 is CASSYFVGHEQFF. The CDR3 DNA reads as TGTGCCAGCAGTTACTTCGTTGGGCATGAGCAGTTCTTC.

V usage is TRBV10-1 and J usage is TRBJ2-2, with D perhaps matching TRBD2 (5 bases). The germline gives CDR1 WNHNN, CDR2 SYGVQD (reference sequence). Trimming pared 2 bases from V and 5 bases from J, leaving 15 bases between. The CDR3 covers 16 residues. CDR3 sequence: CASSEGGGRLTGELFF. The CDR3 region has the DNA TGCGCCAGCAGTGAGGGCGGCGGCCGACTAACCGGGGAGCTGTTTTTT.

The rearrangement uses TRBV2 and TRBJ2-5, with a possible D match to TRBD1 (5 bases). Germline V lookup: CDR1 SNHLY, CDR2 FYNNEI. Trimming pared 3 bases from V and 2 bases from J, leaving 10 bases between. The CDR3 has 14 amino acids. For the CDR3, the DNA is TGTGCCAGCAGTGACACAGGCCTTCAAGAGACCCAGTACTTC. This codes for CASSDTGLQETQYF.

This chain connects TRBV4-1 to TRBJ2-7; 7 nucleotides align to TRBD1. The V segment lost 1 base and the J segment 0 bases; nucleotides outside the gene matches: 3. Germline lookup yields CDR1 MGHRA and CDR2 YSYEKL. The CDR3 has 15 residues. CDR3 DNA sequence: TGCGCCAGCAGCCAAGCGGGACAGAGCTCCTACGAGCAGTACTTC. Its protein is CASSQAGQSSYEQYF.

V gene TRBV29-1 combines with J gene TRBJ1-1; D is ambiguous. V was cut by 6 bases and J by 3 bases, with 11 bases left in between. The CDR3 is made up of 12 amino acids. Germline lookup yields CDR1 SQVTM and CDR2 ANQGSEA. Written as DNA, the CDR3 is TGCAGCGTGGGGAGGAGGGACACTGAAGCTTTCTTT. It encodes CSVGRRDTEAFF.

The gene calls are TRBV3-1 (or the pseudogene TRBV3-2) and TRBJ2-3; 9 nucleotides agree with TRBD1. J gave up 0 bases and V 1 base, and 11 bases lay outside the gene matches. Germline CDR1 and CDR2: LGHDT and YNNKEL (reference sequence). The CDR3 spans 19 residues. The CDR3: CASSQGPGQGRSSTDTQYF. CDR3 DNA sequence: TGTGCCAGCAGCCAAGGCCCGGGACAGGGTCGATCTAGCACAGATACGCAGTATTTT.

The chain recombines TRBV19 with TRBJ1-1; possible D gene TRBD1, 5 bases. Trimming took 6 bases from V and 3 from J, leaving 11 bases between them. The CDR3 runs 13 residues. In germline, CDR1 is LNHDA, CDR2 SQIVND (reference sequence). In DNA, the CDR3 is TGTGCCAGTAGACCAGGGCGTCACACTGAAGCTTTCTTT. The encoded protein is CASRPGRHTEAFF.

CDR3 sequence reads: CASSLTAGENSPLHF. The CDR3 DNA sequence: TGTGCCAGCAGTTTGACAGCAGGGGAGAATTCACCCCTCCACTTT. The V call is TRBV6-5, the J call TRBJ1-6; TRBD1 might be the D (6 bases). Germline loops: CDR1 MNHEY, CDR2 SVGAGI. The CDR3 consists of 15 residues. V shed 4 bases and J shed 7 bases, with 14 bases lying between them.

This chain uses TRBV5-6 with TRBJ2-7; D is uncertain. Germline CDR1 is SGHDT and CDR2 is YYEEEE. The CDR3 runs 12 residues. V lost 4 bases and J 0 bases, leaving 5 bases between the germline ends. The CDR3 coding sequence is TGTGCCAGCAGCCAGTACTCCTACGAGCAGTACTTC. Translated: CASSQYSYEQYF.

The chain recombines TRBV5-6 with TRBJ2-1; 7 bases line up with TRBD2. The CDR3 spans 16 residues. Germline V lookup: CDR1 SGHDT, CDR2 YYEEEE. With V trimmed by 7 bases and J by 7 bases, 17 bases remained unmatched. CDR3 sequence: CASARPGEGTENEQFF. Here the CDR3 DNA reads TGTGCCAGCGCACGGCCGGGGGAGGGGACGGAGAATGAGCAGTTCTTC. Filled out from reference TRBV5-6 and TRBJ2-1, the complete variable domain reads DAGVTQSPTHLIKTRGQQVTLRCSPKSGHDTVSWYQQALGQGPQFIFQYYEEEERQRGNFPDRFSGHQFPNYSSELNVNALLLGDSALYLCASARPGEGTENEQFFGPGTRLTVL.

The chain couples TRBV28 to TRBJ2-1; TRBD2 matches at 8 bases. The CDR3 totals 15 residues. The germline V gene has CDR1 MDHEN and CDR2 SYDVKM. J was trimmed by 6 bases and V by 6 bases; bases with no gene match: 10. CDR3 loop: CASSSGLDRGNEQFF. CDR3 DNA sequence: TGTGCCAGCAGCTCGGGACTAGATCGGGGCAATGAGCAGTTCTTC.

This clone was detected only once. The chain uses TRBV5-6 and TRBJ2-1; 7 bases fit TRBD2. Germline trimming cut 0 bases from V and 2 bases from J; bases unmatched to any gene: 8. This CDR3 spans 17 amino acids. Germline V CDR1 and CDR2: SGHDT, YYEEEE. CDR3 DNA: TGTGCCAGCAGCTTGGCGTTAGCGGGTCTCGCCTACAATGAGCAGTTCTTC. It is translated as CASSLALAGLAYNEQFF.

The chain employs TRBV5-8 and TRBJ2-1; 8 bases agree with TRBD2. V lost 6 bases to trimming and J lost 1 base; unmatched junction nucleotides: 9. CDR1 is SGHTS, CDR2 YDEGEE, per germline. The CDR3 totals 16 residues. The CDR3, as DNA: TGTGCCAGCACCCCCAGCGGGAGAAGGTCCTACAATGAGCAGTTCTTC. Its protein product is CASTPSGRRSYNEQFF.

A few counts support this clone. The chain links TRBV30 to TRBJ2-7, with TRBD1 matching over 10 bases. With V trimmed by 3 bases and J by 12 bases, 11 bases remained unmatched. The CDR3 consists of 13 residues. Germline loops: CDR1 GTSNPN, CDR2 SVGIG (reference sequence). CDR3: CAWRTRFGQGGYF. CDR3 in DNA: TGTGCCTGGAGGACTAGGTTCGGACAGGGGGGGTACTTC.

V gene TRBV29-1 combines with J gene TRBJ2-1, with TRBD1 matching 7 bases. The CDR3 sequence is 16 residues long. Looked up from germline, CDR1 is SQVTM and CDR2 is ANQGSEA. Trimming took 0 bases from V and 4 from J; bases not matched to a gene: 9. Here the CDR3 DNA reads TGCAGCGTTGAAGATAGGCAGGGGGAGACTTACAATGAGCAGTTCTTC. Translation: CSVEDRQGETYNEQFF.